The following is a T cell receptor (beta chain) sequence with its context. Its antigen is not identified. This sample is part of a study of OX40 agonist ivuxolimab in advanced cancers. The wider study: Prior therapy, whether anti-PD-1, anti-PD-L1 or anti-CTLA-4, was allowed, and roughly 44% had some. Notes on the study in general: Partial responders treated at 0.1-3.0 mg/kg exhibited clonal expansion among the lowest measured.

TCRdb's copy holds only in-frame clones and misses some; the assay was immunoSEQ multiplex PCR. The data show tens of thousands of clones, with about 85% seen just once and roughly 1.9% held by the top ten. Excluded were patients having autoimmune disease history or systemic immunosuppression. Blood got drawn at baseline, again on cycle 4 day 1, and then on cycle 7 day 1. The sample in question was CD4+ or CD8+ T cells sorted from blood, obtained in a trial of the OX40 agonist ivuxolimab. The receptor was isolated from an adult with an advanced solid tumor such as melanoma, head and neck, liver or kidney cancer.

In nucleotides, the CDR3 is TGTGCCACCCACGGAGGAGCGTCTTACAATGAGCAGTTCTTC. Amino acids: CATHGGASYNEQFF. The chain combines TRBV6-5 with TRBJ2-1; perhaps TRBD2 as D (5 bases). V lost 10 bases to trimming and J lost 4 bases, with 17 bases between them. Germline loops: CDR1 MNHEY, CDR2 SVGAGI. The CDR3 loop spans 14 amino acids.